This TCR beta chain was identified during a study of cytomegalovirus exposure and HLA in healthy donors. Deletions cut 5 bases from V and 5 bases from J, with 22 bases between. Germline V gene sequence: CDR1 SEHNR, CDR2 FQNEAQ (reference sequence). CDR3 length: 16 amino acids. TCRdb keeps only in-frame clones here, not all; method: immunoSEQ multiplex PCR. The sample contains under 150,000 clones, 84% of which appear only once. From the 120-subject validation cohort, which was separate from the approximately 670-subject first cohort, the donors were drawn. The rearrangement uses TRBV7-9 and TRBJ2-7, with D maybe TRBD2 (5 bases). The material sequenced was PBMCs. The receptor's source is a woman in her thirties in good health and CMV-seronegative. CDR3 nucleotides: TGTGCCAGCAGCACACGGGGTTTCTTTAGGTTCCACGAGCAGTACTTC. Translated, it gives CASSTRGFFRFHEQYF.